This T cell receptor (beta chain) was captured in a study of beta chain features in type 1 diabetes. General study results and limits: Individuals with type 1 diabetes displayed fewer insertions and more deletions at VDJ junctions.

Heparinised blood was drawn once per donor, averaging about 116 mL. Sorting that relied on CD45RO/CCR7/CD25/CD127/CD95/CD27 yielded CD4+ naive, central memory, regulatory and stem cell-like memory cells. Sorted populations all had greater than 98% purity. The study reverse transcribed the entire isolated RNA, so it sequenced expressed TCRB transcripts. Sequenced by immunoSEQ multiplex PCR; TCRdb stores in-frame clones only, minus some. This table holds roughly 330,000 clones, 11% found once. CDR3 length equals 12 residues. Germline V lookup: CDR1 SQVTM, CDR2 ANQGSEA. The V end lost 2 bases, the J end lost 10 bases, and 11 bases lay between the germline ends. This clone was observed a handful of times. Antigen: not known.

The chain carries TRBV29-1 and TRBJ1-4; the D gene is possibly TRBD1 (5 bases). The sequenced material came from naive CD4+ T cells from blood. This receptor was identified in a woman younger than 45 in good health. The CDR3 bases are TGCAGCGTTGAATCAGGGTTTGGAAAACTGTTTTTT. Translating it yields CSVESGFGKLFF.